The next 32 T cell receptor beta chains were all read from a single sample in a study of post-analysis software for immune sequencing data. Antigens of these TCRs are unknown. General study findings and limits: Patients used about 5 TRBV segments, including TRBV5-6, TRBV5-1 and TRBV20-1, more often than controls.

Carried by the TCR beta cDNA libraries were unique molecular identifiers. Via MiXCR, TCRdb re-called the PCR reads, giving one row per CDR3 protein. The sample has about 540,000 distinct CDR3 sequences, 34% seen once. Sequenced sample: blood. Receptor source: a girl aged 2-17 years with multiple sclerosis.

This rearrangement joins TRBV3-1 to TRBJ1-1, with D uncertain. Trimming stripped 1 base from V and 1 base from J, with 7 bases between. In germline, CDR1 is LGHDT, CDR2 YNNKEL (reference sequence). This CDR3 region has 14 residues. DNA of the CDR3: TGTGCCAGCAGCCAAGGCTGGGAGAACACTGAAGCTTTCTTT. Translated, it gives CASSQGWENTEAFF.

The CDR3 loop reads CASSSGIETQYF. CDR3 bases: TGTGCCAGCAGCTCGGGGATCGAGACCCAGTACTTC. The rearrangement uses TRBV5-4 and TRBJ2-5, with a tentative D call TRBD2 (5 bases). CDR3 length: 12 residues. Trimming left V 3 bases short and J 5 bases short, with 8 bases between. Germline V gene data show CDR1 as SGHNT and CDR2 as YYREEE (reference sequence).

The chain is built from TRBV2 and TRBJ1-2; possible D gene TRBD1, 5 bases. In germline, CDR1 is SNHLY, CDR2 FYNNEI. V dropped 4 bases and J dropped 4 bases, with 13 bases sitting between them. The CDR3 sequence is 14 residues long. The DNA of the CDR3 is TGTGCCAGCAGTGTAAAGGGGTGGGGCTATGGCTACACCTTC. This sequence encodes CASSVKGWGYGYTF.

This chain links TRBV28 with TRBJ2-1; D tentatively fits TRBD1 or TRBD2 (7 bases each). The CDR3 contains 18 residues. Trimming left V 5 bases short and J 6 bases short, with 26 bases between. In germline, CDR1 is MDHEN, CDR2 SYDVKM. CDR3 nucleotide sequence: TGTGCCAGCAGTACGTTACTCAGGGGGGGGCGGATCACCAATGAGCAGTTCTTC. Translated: CASSTLLRGGRITNEQFF.

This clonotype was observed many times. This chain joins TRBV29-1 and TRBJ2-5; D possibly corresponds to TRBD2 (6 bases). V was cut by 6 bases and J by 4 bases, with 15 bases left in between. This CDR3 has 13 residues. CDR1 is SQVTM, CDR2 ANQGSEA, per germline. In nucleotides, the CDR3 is TGCAGCGTGACTAGAGGGTCTCGAGAGACCCAGTACTTC. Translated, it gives CSVTRGSRETQYF.

This CDR3 reads CSARLAAPREQFF. For the CDR3, the DNA is TGCAGCGCCAGACTAGCGGCCCCACGCGAGCAGTTCTTC. The chain joins TRBV20-1 to TRBJ2-1; 9 bases align to TRBD2. Per the germline V gene, CDR1 is DFQATT and CDR2 is SNEGSKA (reference sequence). The CDR3 covers 13 residues.

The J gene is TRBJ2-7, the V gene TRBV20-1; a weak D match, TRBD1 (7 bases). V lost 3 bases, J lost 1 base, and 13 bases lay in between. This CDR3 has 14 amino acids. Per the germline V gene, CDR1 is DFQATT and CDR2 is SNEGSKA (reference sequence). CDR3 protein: CSARRDSGSYEQYF. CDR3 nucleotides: TGCAGTGCTAGGCGGGACAGCGGTTCCTACGAGCAGTACTTC.

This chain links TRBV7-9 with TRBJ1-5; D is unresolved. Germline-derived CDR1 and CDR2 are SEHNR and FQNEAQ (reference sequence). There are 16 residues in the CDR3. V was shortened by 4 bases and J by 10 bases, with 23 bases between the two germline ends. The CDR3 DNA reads TGTGCCAGCAGCTCCGGACTCAGCGGTGAAAATGAACCCCAGCATTTT. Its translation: CASSSGLSGENEPQHF. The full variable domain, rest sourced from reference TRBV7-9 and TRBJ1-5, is DTGVSQNPRHKITKRGQNVTFRCDPISEHNRLYWYRQTLGQGPEFLTYFQNEAQLEKSRLLSDRFSAERPKGSFSTLEIQRTEQGDSAMYLCASSSGLSGENEPQHFGDGTRLSIL.

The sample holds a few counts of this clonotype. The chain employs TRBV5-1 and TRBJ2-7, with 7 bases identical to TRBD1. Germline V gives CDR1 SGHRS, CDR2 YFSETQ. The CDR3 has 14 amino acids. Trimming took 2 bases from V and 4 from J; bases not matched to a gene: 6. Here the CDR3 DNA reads TGCGCCAGCAGCTTCGGACAGGCGGGTTACGAGCAGTACTTC. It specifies CASSFGQAGYEQYF.

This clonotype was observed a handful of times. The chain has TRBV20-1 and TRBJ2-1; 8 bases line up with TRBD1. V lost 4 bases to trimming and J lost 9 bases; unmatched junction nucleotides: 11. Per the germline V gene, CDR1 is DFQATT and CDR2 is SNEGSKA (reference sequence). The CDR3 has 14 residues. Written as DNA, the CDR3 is TGCAGTGCTACCGCAGGGGGCTATTGGGGTGAGCAGTTCTTC. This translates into CSATAGGYWGEQFF.

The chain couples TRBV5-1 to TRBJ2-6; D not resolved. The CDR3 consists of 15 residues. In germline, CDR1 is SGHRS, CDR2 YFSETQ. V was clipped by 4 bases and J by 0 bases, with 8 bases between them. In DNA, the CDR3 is TGCGCCAGCAGCGTGTCGCGCTCTGGGGCCAACGTCCTGACTTTC. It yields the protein CASSVSRSGANVLTF.

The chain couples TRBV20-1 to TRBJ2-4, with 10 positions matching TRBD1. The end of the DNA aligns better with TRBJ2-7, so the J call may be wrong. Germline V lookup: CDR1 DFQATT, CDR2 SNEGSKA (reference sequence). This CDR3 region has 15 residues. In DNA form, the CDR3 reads TGCAGTGACATGAGACAGGGGGCTCTTGATTACGAGCAGTACTTC. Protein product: CSDMRQGALDYEQYF.

This CDR3 reads CASSYSRDPGTLSPANEQFF. The CDR3 DNA reads as TGTGCCAGCAGTTACTCGAGAGACCCCGGGACGCTTAGCCCTGCCAATGAGCAGTTCTTC. This rearrangement joins TRBV6-2 or TRBV6-3 to TRBJ2-1; TRBD1 or TRBD2 may be the D gene (5 bases each). Per germline, CDR1 MNHEY and CDR2 SVGEGT. The CDR3 is made up of 20 amino acids. V was trimmed by 0 bases and J by 6 bases, leaving 27 bases between them.

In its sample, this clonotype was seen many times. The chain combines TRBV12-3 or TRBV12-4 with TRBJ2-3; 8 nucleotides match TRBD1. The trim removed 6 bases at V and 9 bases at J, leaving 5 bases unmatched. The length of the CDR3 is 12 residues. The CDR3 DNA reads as TGTGCCAGCAGCTTGGACAGGGACACGCAGTATTTT. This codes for CASSLDRDTQYF.

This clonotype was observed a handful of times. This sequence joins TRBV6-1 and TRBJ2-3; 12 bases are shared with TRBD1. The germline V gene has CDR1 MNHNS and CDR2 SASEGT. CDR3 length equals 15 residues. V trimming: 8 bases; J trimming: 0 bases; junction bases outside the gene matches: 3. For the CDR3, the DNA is TGTGCCAGCGGGACAGGGGGCCCTAGCACAGATACGCAGTATTTT. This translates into CASGTGGPSTDTQYF.

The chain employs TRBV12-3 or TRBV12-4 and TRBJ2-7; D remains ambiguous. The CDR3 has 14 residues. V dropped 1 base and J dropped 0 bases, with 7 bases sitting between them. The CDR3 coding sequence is TGTGCCAGCAGTTTAGGGCAGAGCTCCTACGAGCAGTACTTC. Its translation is CASSLGQSSYEQYF.

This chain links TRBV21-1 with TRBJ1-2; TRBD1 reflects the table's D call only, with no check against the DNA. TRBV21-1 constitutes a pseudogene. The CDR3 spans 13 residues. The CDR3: CASSRAGGDGYTF. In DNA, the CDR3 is TGTGCCAGCAGCCGTGCAGGGGGTGATGGCTACACCTTC.

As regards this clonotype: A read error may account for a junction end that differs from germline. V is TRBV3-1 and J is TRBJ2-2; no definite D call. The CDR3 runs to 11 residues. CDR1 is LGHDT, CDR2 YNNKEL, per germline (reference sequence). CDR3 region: CASTQSGELFF. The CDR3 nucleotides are TGTGCCAGCACCCAAAGCGGGGAGCTGTTTTTT.

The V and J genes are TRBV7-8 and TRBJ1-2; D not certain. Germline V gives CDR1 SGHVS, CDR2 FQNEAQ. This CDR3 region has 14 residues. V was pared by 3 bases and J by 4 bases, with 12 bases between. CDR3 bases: TGTGCCAGCAGCTTCGACCCGGAGGGCTATGGCTACACCTTC. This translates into CASSFDPEGYGYTF.

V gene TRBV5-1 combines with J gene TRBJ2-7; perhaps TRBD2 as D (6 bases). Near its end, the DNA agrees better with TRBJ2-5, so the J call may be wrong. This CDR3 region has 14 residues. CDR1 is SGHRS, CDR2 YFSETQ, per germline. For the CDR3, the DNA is TGCGCCAGCAGCTTGGTACCGGGAGATGAGACCCAGTACTTC. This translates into CASSLVPGDETQYF.

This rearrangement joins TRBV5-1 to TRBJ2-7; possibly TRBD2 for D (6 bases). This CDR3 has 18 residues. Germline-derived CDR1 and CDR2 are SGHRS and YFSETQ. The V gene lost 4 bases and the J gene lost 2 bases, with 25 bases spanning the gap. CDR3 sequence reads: CASSRRGVAGSMTYEQYF. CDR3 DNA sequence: TGCGCCAGCAGCCGCCGAGGGGTCGCGGGATCGATGACCTACGAGCAGTACTTC. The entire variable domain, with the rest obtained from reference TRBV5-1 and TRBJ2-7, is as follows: KAGVTQTPRYLIKTRGQQVTLSCSPISGHRSVSWYQQTPGQGLQFLFEYFSETQRNKGNFPGRFSGRQFSNSRSEMNVSTLELGDSALYLCASSRRGVAGSMTYEQYFGPGTRLTVT.

This chain's CDR3 is CSVEEEAQYF. CDR3 DNA: TGCAGCGTTGAAGAGGAGGCCCAGTACTTC. The chain employs TRBV29-1 and TRBJ2-5; D is perhaps TRBD2 (5 bases). The CDR3 sequence is 10 residues long. V gave up 0 bases and J gave up 9 bases, with 5 bases separating them. Germline V CDR1 and CDR2: SQVTM, ANQGSEA.

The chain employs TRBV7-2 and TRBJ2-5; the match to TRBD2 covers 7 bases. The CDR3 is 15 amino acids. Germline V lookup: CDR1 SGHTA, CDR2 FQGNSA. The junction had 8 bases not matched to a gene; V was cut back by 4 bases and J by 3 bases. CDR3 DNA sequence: TGTGCCAGCAGCTCACCCCCTAGCGGAGAAGAGACCCAGTACTTC. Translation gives CASSSPPSGEETQYF.

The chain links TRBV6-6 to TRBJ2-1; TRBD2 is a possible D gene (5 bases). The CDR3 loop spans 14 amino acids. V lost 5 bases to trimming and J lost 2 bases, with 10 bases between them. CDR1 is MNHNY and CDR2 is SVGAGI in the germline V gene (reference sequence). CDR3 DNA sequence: TGTGCCAGCAGTACTTTCGGGACCTACAATGAGCAGTTCTTC. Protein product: CASSTFGTYNEQFF.

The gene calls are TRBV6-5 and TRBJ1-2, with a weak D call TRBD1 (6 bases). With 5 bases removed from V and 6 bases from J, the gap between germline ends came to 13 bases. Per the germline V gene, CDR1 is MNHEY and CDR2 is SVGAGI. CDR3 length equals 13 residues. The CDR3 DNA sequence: TGTGCCAGCAGTAGGACAGTGTGGGATGGCTACACCTTC. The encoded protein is CASSRTVWDGYTF.

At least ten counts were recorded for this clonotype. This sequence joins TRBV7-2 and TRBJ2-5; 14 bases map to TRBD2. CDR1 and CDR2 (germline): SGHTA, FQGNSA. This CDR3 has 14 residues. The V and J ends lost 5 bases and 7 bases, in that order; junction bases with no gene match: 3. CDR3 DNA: TGTGCCAGCAGCGCGACTAGCGGGGGGGGGACCCAGTACTTC. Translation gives CASSATSGGGTQYF.

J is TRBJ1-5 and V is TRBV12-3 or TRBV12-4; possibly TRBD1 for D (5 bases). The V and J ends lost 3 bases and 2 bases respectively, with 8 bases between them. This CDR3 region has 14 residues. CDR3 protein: CASSFQGGNQPQHF. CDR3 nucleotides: TGTGCCAGCAGTTTCCAGGGTGGCAATCAGCCCCAGCATTTT.

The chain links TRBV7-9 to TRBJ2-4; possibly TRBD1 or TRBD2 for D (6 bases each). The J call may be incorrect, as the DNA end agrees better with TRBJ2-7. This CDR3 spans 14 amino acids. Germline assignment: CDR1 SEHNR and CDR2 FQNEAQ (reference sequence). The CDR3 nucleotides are TGTGCCAGCAGCCCCGGGGGCAGGACCTACGAGCAGTACTTC. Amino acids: CASSPGGRTYEQYF.

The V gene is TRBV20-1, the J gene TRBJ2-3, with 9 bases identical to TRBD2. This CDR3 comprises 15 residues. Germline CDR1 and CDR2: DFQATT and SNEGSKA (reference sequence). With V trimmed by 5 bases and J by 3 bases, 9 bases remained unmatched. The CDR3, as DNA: TGCAGTGCTTTGCCTATAGCGGGGGAAACAGATACGCAGTATTTT. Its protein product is CSALPIAGETDTQYF.

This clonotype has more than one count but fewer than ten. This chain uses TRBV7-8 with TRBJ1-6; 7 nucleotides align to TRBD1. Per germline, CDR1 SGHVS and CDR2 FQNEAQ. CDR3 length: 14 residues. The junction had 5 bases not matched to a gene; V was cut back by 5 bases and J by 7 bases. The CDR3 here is CASSTRDSNSPLHF. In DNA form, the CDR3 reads TGTGCCAGCAGCACCAGGGACAGCAATTCACCCCTCCACTTT. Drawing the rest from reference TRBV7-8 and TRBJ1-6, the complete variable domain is GAGVSQSPRYKVAKRGQDVALRCDPISGHVSLFWYQQALGQGPEFLTYFQNEAQLDKSGLPSDRFFAERPEGSVSTLKIQRTQQEDSAVYLCASSTRDSNSPLHFGNGTRLTVT.

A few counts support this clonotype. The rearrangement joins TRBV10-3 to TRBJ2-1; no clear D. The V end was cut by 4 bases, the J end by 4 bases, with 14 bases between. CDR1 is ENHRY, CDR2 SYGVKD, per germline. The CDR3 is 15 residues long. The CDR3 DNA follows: TGTGCCATCAGTGTGAAGTTGGAAGGTTACAATGAGCAGTTCTTC. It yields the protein CAISVKLEGYNEQFF.

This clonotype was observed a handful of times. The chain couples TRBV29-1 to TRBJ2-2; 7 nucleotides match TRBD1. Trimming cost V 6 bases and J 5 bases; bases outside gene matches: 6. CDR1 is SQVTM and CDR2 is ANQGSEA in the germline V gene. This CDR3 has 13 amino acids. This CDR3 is CSVRRQGTGELFF. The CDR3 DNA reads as TGCAGCGTCCGCCGACAGGGAACCGGGGAGCTGTTTTTT.